These 22 T cell receptor beta chains came from one sample sequenced in a study of blood T cells in healthy people across ages. A second PCR of about 7 to 12 cycles used a sample-barcoded 5' primer and a J-beta primer mix. Each CDR3 protein is one row after TCRdb ran MiXCR on the 5' RACE reads. The sample holds some 780,000 distinct CDR3 sequences, roughly 56% seen once. The sequencing sample was made of blood. The receptors originated from a man aged 40-49 years in good health.

The chain is built from TRBV2 and TRBJ1-6; D remains ambiguous. The CDR3 covers 13 residues. V dropped 4 bases and J dropped 10 bases, with 11 bases sitting between them. CDR1 and CDR2 from the germline V gene are SNHLY and FYNNEI. The chain's CDR3 is CASSVQNRSPLHF. The CDR3 DNA sequence: TGTGCCAGCAGTGTGCAGAATAGATCACCCCTCCACTTT. Drawing the rest from reference TRBV2 and TRBJ1-6, the complete variable domain is EPEVTQTPSHQVTQMGQEVILRCVPISNHLYFYWYRQILGQKVEFLVSFYNNEISEKSEIFDDQFSVERPDGSNFTLKIRSTKLEDSAMYFCASSVQNRSPLHFGNGTRLTVT.

This clonotype has a handful of counts. The J gene is TRBJ2-3, the V gene TRBV7-2, with D perhaps matching TRBD2 (6 bases). Per the germline V gene, CDR1 is SGHTA and CDR2 is FQGNSA. Trimming took off 2 bases at V and 8 bases at J, with 11 bases between the two ends. This CDR3 region has 13 residues. CDR3 nucleotide sequence: TGTGCCAGCAGCTTAACCCACGGGGGTACGCAGTATTTT. This codes for CASSLTHGGTQYF.

The chain recombines TRBV7-2 with TRBJ2-3, with 11 positions matching TRBD2. Germline V gene lookup returns CDR1 SGHTA and CDR2 FQGNSA. V lost 5 bases, J lost 3 bases, and 10 bases stayed unmatched. This CDR3 has 17 amino acids. This CDR3 is CASSPRTSGSRTDTQYF. In DNA form, the CDR3 reads TGTGCCAGCAGCCCCAGAACTAGCGGGAGTAGAACAGATACGCAGTATTTT. Supplemented by reference TRBV7-2 and TRBJ2-3, the full variable domain reads GAGVSQSPSNKVTEKGKDVELRCDPISGHTALYWYRQSLGQGLEFLIYFQGNSAPDKSGLPSDRFSAERTGGSVSTLTIQRTQQEDSAVYLCASSPRTSGSRTDTQYFGPGTRLTVL.

A few counts support this clonotype. The rearrangement uses TRBV4-3 and TRBJ2-7; no clear D. Per germline, CDR1 LGHNA and CDR2 YSLEER. The length of the CDR3 is 15 residues. V lost 0 bases, J lost 4 bases, and 13 bases lay in between. This chain's CDR3 is CASSQDGSGSYEQYF. In DNA form, the CDR3 reads TGCGCCAGCAGCCAAGATGGTTCAGGCTCATACGAGCAGTACTTC.

The V gene is TRBV9, the J gene TRBJ2-1; 10 positions match TRBD2. The CDR3 is 17 amino acids. Germline V gene data show CDR1 as SGDLS and CDR2 as YYNGEE. J gave up 7 bases and V 4 bases, and 14 bases lay outside the gene matches. The chain's CDR3 is CASSTSGTSVIGNEQFF. Written as DNA, the CDR3 is TGTGCCAGCAGCACTAGCGGGACTAGCGTTATCGGGAATGAGCAGTTCTTC. Filled out from reference TRBV9 and TRBJ2-1, the complete variable domain reads DSGVTQTPKHLITATGQRVTLRCSPRSGDLSVYWYQQSLDQGLQFLIQYYNGEERAKGNILERFSAQQFPDLHSELNLSSLELGDSALYFCASSTSGTSVIGNEQFFGPGTRLTVL.

This chain connects TRBV7-2 to TRBJ2-3; TRBD2 matches 10 bases. Germline V gene data show CDR1 as SGHTA and CDR2 as FQGNSA. J gave up 2 bases and V 4 bases, and 6 bases lay outside the gene matches. This CDR3 region has 16 residues. CDR3 DNA: TGTGCCAGCAGCTGGGCAGCGGGAGGGTTCACAGATACGCAGTATTTT. Its translation: CASSWAAGGFTDTQYF.

The rearrangement links TRBV7-9 to TRBJ2-7; 10 positions match TRBD1. After removal of 5 bases from V and 10 bases from J, the junction contained 11 bases not matched to a gene. The CDR3 covers 14 residues. The germline gives CDR1 SEHNR, CDR2 FQNEAQ (reference sequence). CDR3: CASSLPVGTGEQYF. CDR3 nucleotide sequence: TGTGCCAGCAGCCTCCCAGTAGGGACAGGGGAACAGTACTTC.

This clonotype was recorded a few times. The chain combines TRBV29-1 with TRBJ1-2; D unresolved. Trimming took 4 bases from V and 0 from J, leaving 3 bases between them. Germline CDR1 and CDR2: SQVTM and ANQGSEA. This CDR3 has 11 residues. The CDR3, as DNA: TGCAGCGTTGTATCTAACTATGGCTACACCTTC. Residues: CSVVSNYGYTF.

With respect to this clonotype: A read error may produce the germline difference seen at one junction end. The V call is TRBV9, the J call TRBJ2-5, with 14 bases identical to TRBD2. Germline loops: CDR1 SGDLS, CDR2 YYNGEE. The CDR3 length is 18 residues. The CDR3 loop reads CAGSVESLGLAGGETQYF. CDR3 nucleotides: TGTGCCGGCAGCGTAGAATCTCTTGGACTAGCGGGGGGTGAGACCCAGTACTTC.

The chain has TRBV3-1 and TRBJ2-7; D possibly corresponds to TRBD2 (5 bases). The germline gives CDR1 LGHDT, CDR2 YNNKEL (reference sequence). Between the trimmed V and J ends, which lost 4 bases and 6 bases, there was a span of 16 bases. The CDR3 is 14 amino acids. Written as DNA, the CDR3 is TGTGCCAGCAGCCGTTCTCGTCAGAGGGCCGAGCAGTACTTC. It yields the protein CASSRSRQRAEQYF.

The genes are TRBV29-1 and TRBJ2-7; D is perhaps TRBD2 (5 bases). The CDR3 totals 12 residues. Trimming shortened V by 5 bases and J by 1 base, and 9 bases separated the two germline ends. Per the germline V gene, CDR1 is SQVTM and CDR2 is ANQGSEA. Here the CDR3 DNA reads TGCAGCGTTCGGGGTTTTTCCTACGAGCAGTACTTC. This translates into CSVRGFSYEQYF.

The chain links TRBV7-8 to TRBJ2-7; 8 positions match TRBD2. This CDR3 is built from 13 residues. V shed 4 bases, J shed 4 bases, and the junction held 3 bases outside the gene matches. Germline assignment: CDR1 SGHVS and CDR2 FQNEAQ. CDR3 amino acids: CASSSRLAYEQYF. CDR3 coding DNA: TGTGCCAGCAGCTCCAGACTAGCGTACGAGCAGTACTTC.

The V gene is TRBV28, the J gene TRBJ2-1; 8 nucleotides line up with TRBD1. Trimming took 5 bases from V and 2 from J; bases not matched to a gene: 8. CDR3 length: 16 amino acids. CDR1 is MDHEN and CDR2 is SYDVKM in the germline V gene. The CDR3 region has the DNA TGTGCCAGCAGTCCCCCAGGCAGGGGGCCCTACAATGAGCAGTTCTTC. Its protein is CASSPPGRGPYNEQFF.

This rearrangement joins TRBV2 to TRBJ2-7; 13 bases are shared with TRBD2. The tail of the sequence fits TRBJ2-5 better, so the J call may be wrong. This CDR3 comprises 16 residues. The V gene's germline CDR1 is SNHLY and CDR2 FYNNEI. The CDR3 nucleotides are TGTGCCAGCAATCCAGGACTAGCGGGAGAGGGAGAGACCCAGTACTTC. It codes for CASNPGLAGEGETQYF.

This rearrangement joins TRBV28 to TRBJ2-7; TRBD2 aligns across 8 bases. Germline V CDR1 and CDR2: MDHEN, SYDVKM. This CDR3 contains 15 residues. Germline trimming cut 5 bases from V and 2 bases from J; bases unmatched to any gene: 8. CDR3 loop: CASSPILAVPYEQYF. The CDR3 DNA follows: TGTGCCAGCAGTCCCATACTAGCGGTTCCCTACGAGCAGTACTTC.

The rearrangement links TRBV4-3 to TRBJ2-5; 7 bases match TRBD2. The CDR3 runs 15 residues. Germline CDR1 reads LGHNA; CDR2 reads YSLEER. The J segment lost 0 bases and the V segment lost 1 base, leaving 2 bases of the junction unmatched. CDR3 loop: CASSQGGGNQETQYF. DNA for the CDR3: TGCGCCAGCAGCCAAGGGGGGGGAAACCAAGAGACCCAGTACTTC.

This clonotype has just one count. In DNA, the CDR3 is TGTGCCAGCAGCCTCGGCGGCGGGAGCTATGATACGCAGTATTTT. Translated, it gives CASSLGGGSYDTQYF. This rearrangement joins TRBV3-1 to TRBJ2-3, with TRBD2 matching 7 bases. The CDR3 is 15 residues long. The germline gives CDR1 LGHDT, CDR2 YNNKEL (reference sequence). The junction had 10 bases not matched to a gene; V was cut back by 4 bases and J by 6 bases.

This rearrangement joins TRBV11-3 to TRBJ1-2; the D is unclear. V shed 5 bases and J shed 3 bases, with 13 bases lying between them. This CDR3 has 14 residues. Germline loops: CDR1 SGHNT, CDR2 YENEEA. The CDR3 DNA sequence: TGTGCCAGCAGCGCCGAAGGGATTGACTATGGCTACACCTTC. This codes for CASSAEGIDYGYTF.

V and J are TRBV29-1 and TRBJ1-1; 7 bases map to TRBD1. Trimming cost V 6 bases and J 2 bases; bases outside gene matches: 9. Germline V lookup: CDR1 SQVTM, CDR2 ANQGSEA. CDR3 length: 14 residues. The CDR3 spells CSVDARQGNTEAFF. The CDR3 region has the DNA TGCAGCGTCGATGCCCGACAGGGCAACACTGAAGCTTTCTTT. The full variable domain, in which reference TRBV29-1 and TRBJ1-1 provide the parts outside the CDR3, is SAVISQKPSRDICQRGTSLTIQCQVDSQVTMMFWYRQQPGQSLTLIATANQGSEATYESGFVIDKFPISRPNLTFSTLTVSNMSPEDSSIYLCSVDARQGNTEAFFGQGTRLTVV.

This clonotype was counted a single time. Since a much larger clone is just one base distant, this may be a read error. Here the CDR3 DNA reads TGTGCCAGCAGCGTGGCGACAGGCCTTTCGGAGACCCAGTTCTTC. Translated, it gives CASSVATGLSETQFF. The chain links TRBV9 to TRBJ2-1; D is possibly TRBD1 (6 bases). The germline gives CDR1 SGDLS, CDR2 YYNGEE. The CDR3 has 15 residues. Between the trimmed V and J ends, which lost 2 bases and 13 bases, there was a span of 22 bases.

The chain is built from TRBV29-1 and TRBJ1-6; 7 bases are a match to TRBD1. Losses at the gene ends were 4 bases for V and 4 bases for J; bases not matched to a gene: 1. CDR1 and CDR2 (germline): SQVTM, ANQGSEA. This CDR3 is 13 amino acids long. The CDR3 is CSVGQGYNSPLHF. The DNA of the CDR3 is TGCAGCGTTGGACAGGGATATAATTCACCCCTCCACTTT.

This clonotype was seen a handful of times. V gene TRBV20-1 combines with J gene TRBJ2-1; possibly TRBD2 for D (6 bases). The CDR3 extends over 14 amino acids. CDR1 and CDR2 (germline): DFQATT, SNEGSKA (reference sequence). Trimming left V 0 bases short and J 10 bases short, with 16 bases between. Written as DNA, the CDR3 is TGCAGTGCTAGAGAGGTTGGTGGGCTAGCGGAGCAGTTCTTC. It codes for CSAREVGGLAEQFF.